The T cell receptor beta chain described here comes from a study of cytomegalovirus exposure and HLA in healthy donors. Study results and caveats: Later analysis found that TCR beta chains associated with HLA were more clonally expanded than other, equally common chains.

This clone has just one count. Its antigen is undetermined. Trimming cost V 1 base and J 0 bases, with 7 bases left between them. This CDR3 has 14 amino acids. Germline V gives CDR1 SGHAT, CDR2 FQNNGV. Researchers ran the PCR with 60 Vbeta and 13 Jbeta primers. Data came from immunoSEQ multiplex PCR; TCRdb stores just in-frame clones and leaves some out. The sample carries some 150,000 clones, about four fifths recorded once. This chain connects TRBV11-2 to TRBJ2-7; no definite D call. The source is a woman younger than 30 in good health and CMV-seropositive. Input material: PBMCs. CDR3 bases: TGTGCCAGCAGCTTAGTAGAAAGCTCCTACGAGCAGTACTTC. Residues: CASSLVESSYEQYF.